This T cell receptor beta chain was sequenced in a study of patients and donors after allogeneic stem cell transplantation. TCRdb independently ran MiXCR on the RT-PCR reads; one entry per CDR3 protein. The data show some 960,000 distinct CDR3 sequences, with approximately 19% seen just once and around 6% held by the top ten. Looked up from germline, CDR1 is SGHVS and CDR2 is FQNEAQ. The ends were cut back, 5 bases at V and 5 bases at J, with 23 bases in the middle. The CDR3 runs 17 residues. The sequence derives from a human donor who was either an allogeneic HSCT recipient or a stem cell or donor lymphocyte infusion donor (not recorded which). It is not recorded whose cells these are; they may come from a transplant donor. V and J are TRBV7-8 and TRBJ2-3; the D gene is possibly TRBD2 (5 bases). Sample: blood, either unsorted or a sorted T cell fraction (not recorded which). The CDR3 loop is CASSPPWPSVSVDTQYF. CDR3 coding DNA: TGTGCCAGCAGCCCTCCATGGCCCAGCGTTAGCGTAGATACGCAGTATTTT.